This T cell receptor beta chain was captured by sequencing in a study of blood T cell repertoires in COVID-19. Whole-study context: From T cells, B-cell-depleted T cells, or PBMCs came the material, which was cDNA or gDNA.

Measured with immunoSEQ multiplex PCR; TCRdb has only the in-frame clones, and not every one. The sample records approximately 340,000 clones, about 89% being singletons. CDR1 and CDR2 (germline): LNHDA, SQIVND (reference sequence). Between the trimmed V and J ends, which lost 5 bases and 9 bases, there was a span of 8 bases. This CDR3 spans 11 amino acids. This study enrolled people aged 18 to 89 from around 26 US geographic areas. Cohorts were assigned according to the clinical history that participants reported. Contact with a PCR-confirmed or clinician-diagnosed COVID-19 case occurred within 2 weeks of entry.

Source material: PBMCs or T cells enriched from blood (not recorded which). The chain has TRBV19 and TRBJ1-5; D not resolved. This receptor was taken from a woman aged 40 to 50 who had been exposed to COVID-19. The CDR3 DNA is TGTGCCAGTAGTTCCCCAGGGCCCCAGCATTTT. This gives the protein CASSSPGPQHF.